The rows below give T cell receptor beta chains drawn from one sample of a study of tumor and adjacent non-tumor tissue in lung cancer. TCRdb redid the calling of the multiplex PCR reads with MiXCR, one entry per CDR3 protein. The data contain some 97,000 distinct CDR3 sequences, 65% of them singletons. The material sequenced was distant non-tumor lung tissue. Receptor source: a man aged 25-40 years with non-small cell lung cancer. CDR3s include the opening cysteine and the closing phenylalanine or tryptophan. A D gene is named only where the DNA matches it firmly. Clone size, where shown, is once, few, many, or a class for clones that have expanded.

v_call	clone_size	j_call	d_call	cdr3_nt	cdr3_aa
TRBV7-2	few	TRBJ2-7	.	TGTGCCAGCAGCCCACGGCGGGTCTCCTACGAGCAGTACTTC	CASSPRRVSYEQYF
TRBV11-2	.	TRBJ1-1	TRBD1	TGTGCCAGCAGCGACAGGGGGTGGGGGGACACCGAAGCTTTCTTT	CASSDRGWGDTEAFF
TRBV11-2	.	TRBJ2-1	TRBD2	TGTGCCAGCAGACGACAGCGGGGGGTATGGAATAAGCAGTTCTTC	CASRRQRGVWNKQFF
TRBV12-3/TRBV12-4	.	TRBJ1-5	.	TGTGCCTCGCGGGAGGCGCGCAATCAGCCCCAGCATTTT	CASREARNQPQHF
TRBV10-2	many	TRBJ1-4	.	TGCGCCAGCAGAATGCAGTACGGTGAAAAACTGTTTTTT	CASRMQYGEKLFF
TRBV20-1	many	TRBJ2-2	.	TGCAGTGCTAGGATCCCGGGACCGGGCGGCGGGGAGCTGTTTTTT	CSARIPGPGGGELFF
TRBV6-5	.	TRBJ2-2	.	TGTGCCAGCACCCCGTCTAGCGAGCCCTCGAACACCGGGGAGCAGTTTTTT	CASTPSSEPSNTGEQFF
TRBV12-5	.	TRBJ1-1	.	TGTGCTAGTGGGCTTGAGTCCAACACTGAAGCTTTCTTT	CASGLESNTEAFF
TRBV11-3	.	TRBJ1-6	.	TGTGCCAGCAGCCTATACGGAGGGAATTCACCCCTCCACTTT	CASSLYGGNSPLHF
TRBV20-1	.	TRBJ2-7	.	TGCAGTGCTAGAAATTTTTTTGTCAGACAGCCCAACGAGCAGTACTTC	CSARNFFVRQPNEQYF
TRBV7-9	.	TRBJ1-6	.	TGTGCCAGCAGCTCGACATGGGTAGATTCACCCCTCCGCTTT	CASSSTWVDSPLRF
TRBV24-1	many	TRBJ2-2	.	TGTGCCACCAGTGAGGAGCCAGACACCGGGGAGCTGTTTTTT	CATSEEPDTGELFF
TRBV11-2	.	TRBJ1-2	.	TGTGCCAGCAGCACGGGGGCAGGGAATAACTATGGCTACACCTTC	CASSTGAGNNYGYTF
TRBV12-3/TRBV12-4	.	TRBJ2-7	TRBD2	TGTGCCAGCCCGGGACGGGGGGAAAACGAGCATTACTTC	CASPGRGENEHYF
TRBV20-1	.	TRBJ2-1	.	TGCAGTGCTAGAGATCTCCGCTCCTACAATGAACGGTTCTTT	CSARDLRSYNERFF
TRBV11-1	.	TRBJ2-5	.	TGTGGCAGCAGCTTTGATACGTACCAAGAGACCCAGTACTTC	CGSSFDTYQETQYF
TRBV6-5	.	TRBJ2-7	TRBD1	TGTGCCAGCTTGCTTTTAACAGGGGGCTACGACCAGTACTTC	CASLLLTGGYDQYF
TRBV5-6	.	TRBJ2-1	.	TGTACCAGCAGCTTGGGGAACAATGAGCGGTTCTTC	CTSSLGNNERFF
TRBV5-5	.	TRBJ2-7	TRBD2	TGTGCCAGCAGCCTCAACCCCTCCTCTAGCGGGGTCTACGAGCAATACTTC	CASSLNPSSSGVYEQYF
TRBV5-1	.	TRBJ1-1	.	TGCACCAGCAGCGCAAGTATGAACACTGAAGCTTTCTTT	CTSSASMNTEAFF
TRBV5-6	.	TRBJ2-1	.	TGTGCCAGCAGCATATTTCGACTAGCCTACAATGAGCAGTTCTTC	CASSIFRLAYNEQFF
TRBV28	.	TRBJ2-7	TRBD2	TGTGCCAGCAGTTTACCGGGACTAGGAAAGTACGAGCAGTACTTC	CASSLPGLGKYEQYF
TRBV5-1	.	TRBJ2-2	TRBD2	TGCGCCAGCAGTGGAGAGGGACTAGCGAGGACGAACACCGGGGAGCTGTTTTTT	CASSGEGLARTNTGELFF
TRBV6-5	.	TRBJ2-5	.	TGTGCCAGCAGGCACATCACGACCCAAGAGACCCAGTACTTC	CASRHITTQETQYF
TRBV29-1	.	TRBJ2-3	.	TGCAGCGCCCTGAACCAGCGGCTCACAGATACACAGTATTTT	CSALNQRLTDTQYF
TRBV11-2	.	TRBJ2-6	.	TGTGCCAGCACATTAGGAAGCTATGGGGCCAACGTCCTGATTTTC	CASTLGSYGANVLIF
TRBV4-1	few	TRBJ2-1	TRBD2	TGCGCCAGCAGCCAAGACTACCTAGCGGGGGGCAGCAGTGAGCAGTTCTTC	CASSQDYLAGGSSEQFF
TRBV11-2	many	TRBJ2-3	TRBD1	TGTGCCAGCAGCCCTACGGGACAGGCCACAGATACGCAGTATTTT	CASSPTGQATDTQYF
TRBV11-2	many	TRBJ1-3	.	TGTGCCAGCAGCCCTCTCAGGAATCGTGGAAACACCATATATTTT	CASSPLRNRGNTIYF
TRBV5-6	.	TRBJ2-7	TRBD2	TGTGCCAGCAGTTACGGGACTAGCGGGAGAGCCTACGGGCAGTACTTC	CASSYGTSGRAYGQYF
TRBV20-1	many	TRBJ2-1	TRBD2	TGCAGTGCCACCCTAGCGGGAGGACTTAACAATGAGCAGTTCTTC	CSATLAGGLNNEQFF
TRBV29-1	many	TRBJ2-7	TRBD1	TGCAGCGCCACGGGACAGGACTCCTACGAGCAGTACTTC	CSATGQDSYEQYF
TRBV20-1	many	TRBJ2-3	TRBD2	TGCAGTGCTACCGGACTAGCGGGAGATCATACGCAGTATTTT	CSATGLAGDHTQYF
TRBV29-1	.	TRBJ2-6	.	TGTAGAGTTGAGGCTGGGGCCAACGTCCTGACTTTC	CRVEAGANVLTF
TRBV6-5	.	TRBJ1-5	TRBD1	TGTGCCAGCAGTTACTCACAGGGGACAGGGCAGCCTCAGCATTTT	CASSYSQGTGQPQHF
TRBV12-5	.	TRBJ2-1	.	TGTGCTAGTAGTTTGTTACAGTACAATGAGGAGTTCTTC	CASSLLQYNEEFF
TRBV5-1	many	TRBJ2-1	.	TGCGCCAGCAGCTTAGGGCAGGTTGACAATGAGCAGTTCTTC	CASSLGQVDNEQFF
TRBV29-1	few	TRBJ2-3	.	TGCAGCGGTCAGGGCAGGGTTAGCACGGATACGCAGTATTTT	CSGQGRVSTDTQYF